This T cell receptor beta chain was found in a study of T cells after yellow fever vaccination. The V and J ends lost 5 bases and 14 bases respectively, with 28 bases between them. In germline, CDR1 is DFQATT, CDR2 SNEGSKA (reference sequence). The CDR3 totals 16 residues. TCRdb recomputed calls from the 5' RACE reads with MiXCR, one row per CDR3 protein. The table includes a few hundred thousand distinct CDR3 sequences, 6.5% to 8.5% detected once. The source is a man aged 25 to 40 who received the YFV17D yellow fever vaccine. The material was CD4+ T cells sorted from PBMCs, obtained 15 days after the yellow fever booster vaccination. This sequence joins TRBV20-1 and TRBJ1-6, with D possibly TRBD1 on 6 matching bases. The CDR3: CSARATGIGGWPALHF. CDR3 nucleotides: TGCAGTGCTCGAGCCACTGGAATCGGGGGCTGGCCGGCCCTCCACTTT.